This paragraph reports one TCR beta chain. Its specificity is not known. This CDR3 is built from 18 residues. Germline CDR1 is LGHNT and CDR2 is FRNRAP. V lost 5 bases and J lost 1; bases outside the gene matches: 7. The sample belongs to a study of T cell responses to AZD1222 COVID-19 vaccine. Study observations and caveats: Researchers report vaccine-associated CD4 TCRs spanning spike, with dominance at 160-218 and 743-854.

Using immunoSEQ multiplex PCR, the repertoire was profiled, and TCRdb retains in-frame clones only, with some absent. The sample consists of about 180,000 clones, 85% to 90% of them appearing once. The source was peripheral blood, collected 28 days after the second AZD1222 dose. The source of this sequence is an adult who received the AZD1222 COVID-19 vaccine. The chain employs TRBV12-5 and TRBJ2-2, with 13 bases fitting TRBD2. CDR3 DNA: TGTGCTAGTGGTCCAGCGGGACTAGCGGGGATGAACACCGGGGAGCTGTTTTTT. It is translated as CASGPAGLAGMNTGELFF.